The clone carrying this T cell receptor (beta chain) was detected only once. What it binds is not known. The sample is drawn from a study of cytomegalovirus exposure and HLA in healthy donors. Germline V lookup: CDR1 SGDLS, CDR2 YYNGEE. Trimming cost V 1 base and J 3 bases; bases outside gene matches: 2. This CDR3 has 15 amino acids. PCR primers comprised 60 Vbeta and 13 Jbeta primers. The data were produced by immunoSEQ multiplex PCR, yet TCRdb's version contains in-frame clones alone and is incomplete. The data contain some 130,000 clones, more than 75% of them singletons. Overall study findings and caveats: CMV serostatus alone was available as immune exposure information. Accounts indicate the classifier identified cytomegalovirus status with strong specificity and sensitivity. V- and J-gene trimming of TCR beta was linked (in a later analysis) to a missense DCLRE1C variant.

Material: PBMCs. The clonotype was recovered from a man between 25 and 39 years old in good health and CMV-seronegative. This rearrangement joins TRBV9 to TRBJ2-1; 9 nucleotides agree with TRBD2. The CDR3 DNA reads as TGTGCCAGCAGCGTACGACTAGCGGACTACAATGAGCAGTTCTTC. Amino acids: CASSVRLADYNEQFF.